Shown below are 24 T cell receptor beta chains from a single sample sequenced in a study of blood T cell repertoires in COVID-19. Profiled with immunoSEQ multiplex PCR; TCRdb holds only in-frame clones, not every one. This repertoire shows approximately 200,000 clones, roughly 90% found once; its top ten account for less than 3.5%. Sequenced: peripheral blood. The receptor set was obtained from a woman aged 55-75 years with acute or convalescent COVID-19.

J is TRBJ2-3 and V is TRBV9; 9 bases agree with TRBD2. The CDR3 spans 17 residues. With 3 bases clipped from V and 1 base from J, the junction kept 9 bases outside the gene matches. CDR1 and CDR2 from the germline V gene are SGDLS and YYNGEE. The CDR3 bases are TGTGCCAGCAGCGGGGCGGGGGTAGCGGGAGGCACAGATACGCAGTATTTT. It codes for CASSGAGVAGGTDTQYF.

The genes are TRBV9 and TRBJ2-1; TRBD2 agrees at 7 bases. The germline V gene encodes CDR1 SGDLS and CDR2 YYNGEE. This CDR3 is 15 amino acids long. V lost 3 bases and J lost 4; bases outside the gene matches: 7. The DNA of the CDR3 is TGTGCCAGCAGCGAGCAGCGGGGAACATACAATGAGCAGTTCTTC. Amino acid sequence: CASSEQRGTYNEQFF.

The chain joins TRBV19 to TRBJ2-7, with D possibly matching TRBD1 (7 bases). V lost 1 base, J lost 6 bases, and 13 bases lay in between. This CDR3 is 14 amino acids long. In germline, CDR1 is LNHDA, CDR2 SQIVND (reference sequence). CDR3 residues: CASSIAGEGAEQYF. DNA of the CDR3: TGTGCCAGTAGTATAGCGGGAGAGGGGGCCGAGCAGTACTTC.

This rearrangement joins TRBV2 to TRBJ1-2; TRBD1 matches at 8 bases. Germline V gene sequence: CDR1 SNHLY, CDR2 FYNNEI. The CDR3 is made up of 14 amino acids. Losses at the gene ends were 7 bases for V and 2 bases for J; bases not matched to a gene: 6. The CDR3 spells CASIPTGANYGYTF. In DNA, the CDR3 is TGTGCCAGCATTCCGACAGGGGCAAACTATGGCTACACCTTC.

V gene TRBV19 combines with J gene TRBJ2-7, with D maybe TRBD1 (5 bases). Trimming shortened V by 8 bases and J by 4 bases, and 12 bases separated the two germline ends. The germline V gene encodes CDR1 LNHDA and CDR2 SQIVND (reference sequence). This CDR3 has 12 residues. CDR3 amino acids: CASADRVYEQYF. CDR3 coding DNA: TGTGCCAGTGCCGACAGAGTGTACGAGCAGTACTTC.

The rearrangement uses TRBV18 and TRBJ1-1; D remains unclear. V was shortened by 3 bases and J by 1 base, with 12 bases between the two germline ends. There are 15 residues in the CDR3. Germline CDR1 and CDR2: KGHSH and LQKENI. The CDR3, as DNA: TGTGCCAGCTCACCTTCAGCGGCAGAGAACACTGAAGCTTTCTTT. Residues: CASSPSAAENTEAFF.

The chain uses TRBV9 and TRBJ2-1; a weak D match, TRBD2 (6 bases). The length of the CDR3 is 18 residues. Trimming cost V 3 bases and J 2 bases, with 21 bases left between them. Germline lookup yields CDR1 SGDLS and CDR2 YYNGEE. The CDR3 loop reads CASSAGDKGLRTYNEQFF. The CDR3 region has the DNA TGTGCCAGCAGCGCGGGGGATAAGGGACTTCGAACCTACAATGAGCAGTTCTTC.

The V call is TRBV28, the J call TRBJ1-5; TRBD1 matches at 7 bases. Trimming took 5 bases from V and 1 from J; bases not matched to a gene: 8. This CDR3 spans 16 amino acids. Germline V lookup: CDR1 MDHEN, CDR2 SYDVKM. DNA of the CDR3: TGTGCCAGCAGTCCCACCGGGACAGTCAGCAATCAGCCCCAGCATTTT. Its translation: CASSPTGTVSNQPQHF.

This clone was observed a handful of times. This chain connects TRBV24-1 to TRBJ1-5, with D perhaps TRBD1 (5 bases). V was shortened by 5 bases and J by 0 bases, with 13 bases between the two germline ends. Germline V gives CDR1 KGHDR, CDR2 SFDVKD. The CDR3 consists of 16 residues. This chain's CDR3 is CATSGDSTYSNQPQHF. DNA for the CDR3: TGTGCCACCAGTGGAGACAGTACCTATAGCAATCAGCCCCAGCATTTT.

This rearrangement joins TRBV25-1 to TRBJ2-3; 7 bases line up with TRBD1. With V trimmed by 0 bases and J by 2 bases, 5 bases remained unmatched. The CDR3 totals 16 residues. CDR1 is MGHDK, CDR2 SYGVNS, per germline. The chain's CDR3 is CASSEYGTAATDTQYF. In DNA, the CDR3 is TGTGCCAGCAGTGAATATGGGACAGCAGCCACAGATACGCAGTATTTT.

The CDR3 DNA reads as TGTGCCAGCAGAAACCGCGGACAGGGAAACACTGAAGCTTTCTTT. This translates into CASRNRGQGNTEAFF. This sequence joins TRBV6-5 and TRBJ1-1, with TRBD1 matching over 8 bases. This CDR3 has 15 residues. The V gene end was trimmed by 6 bases and the J gene end by 2 bases; junction bases not matched to a gene: 8. Germline V gives CDR1 MNHEY, CDR2 SVGAGI.

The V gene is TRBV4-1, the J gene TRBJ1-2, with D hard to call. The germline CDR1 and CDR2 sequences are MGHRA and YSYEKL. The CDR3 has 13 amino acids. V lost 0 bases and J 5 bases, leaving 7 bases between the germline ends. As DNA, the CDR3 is TGCGCCAGCAGCCAAGACGAAGCTTATGGCTACACCTTC. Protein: CASSQDEAYGYTF.

CDR3 sequence reads: CASSLSGESYNSPLHF. The CDR3 nucleotides are TGTGCCAGCAGCTTAAGTGGGGAGTCATACAATTCACCCCTCCACTTT. V usage is TRBV11-2 and J usage is TRBJ1-6; D is unclear. The germline V gene has CDR1 SGHAT and CDR2 FQNNGV. Trimming left V 2 bases short and J 7 bases short, with 15 bases between. The CDR3 length is 16 residues.

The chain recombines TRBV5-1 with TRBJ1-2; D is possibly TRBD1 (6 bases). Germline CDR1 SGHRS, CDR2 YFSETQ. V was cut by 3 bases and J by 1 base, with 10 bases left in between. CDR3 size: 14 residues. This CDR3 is CASSYRRGNYGYTF. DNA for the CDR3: TGCGCCAGCAGCTATCGCAGGGGTAACTATGGCTACACCTTC. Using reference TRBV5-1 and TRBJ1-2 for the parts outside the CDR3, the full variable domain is KAGVTQTPRYLIKTRGQQVTLSCSPISGHRSVSWYQQTPGQGLQFLFEYFSETQRNKGNFPGRFSGRQFSNSRSEMNVSTLELGDSALYLCASSYRRGNYGYTFGSGTRLTVV.

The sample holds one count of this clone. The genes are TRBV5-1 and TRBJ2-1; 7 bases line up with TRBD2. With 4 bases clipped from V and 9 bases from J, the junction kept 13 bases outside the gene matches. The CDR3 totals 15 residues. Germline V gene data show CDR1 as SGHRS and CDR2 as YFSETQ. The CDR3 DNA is TGCGCCAGCAGCGCTGGGAGGGGTATTCAGGTTGAGCAGTTCTTC. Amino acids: CASSAGRGIQVEQFF.

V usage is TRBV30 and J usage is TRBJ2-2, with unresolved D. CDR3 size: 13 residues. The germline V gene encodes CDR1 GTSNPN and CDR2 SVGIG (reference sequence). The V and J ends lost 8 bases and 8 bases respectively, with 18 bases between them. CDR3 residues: CASSLDTGGELFF. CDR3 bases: TGTGCCAGCTCCCTCGACACTGGGGGGGAGCTGTTTTTT.

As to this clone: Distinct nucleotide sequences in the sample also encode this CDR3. The CDR3 DNA reads as TGTGCCAGTTCGAGCTCCTATAATTCACCCCTCCACTTT. This translates into CASSSSYNSPLHF. The chain couples TRBV19 to TRBJ1-6; D unresolved. The CDR3 covers 13 residues. In germline, CDR1 is LNHDA, CDR2 SQIVND (reference sequence). The V end lost 8 bases, the J end lost 0 bases, and 5 bases lay between the germline ends. Full variable domain (rest looked up from reference TRBV19 and TRBJ1-6): DGGITQSPKYLFRKEGQNVTLSCEQNLNHDAMYWYRQDPGQGLRLIYYSQIVNDFQKGDIAEGYSVSREKKESFPLTVTSAQKNPTAFYLCASSSSYNSPLHFGNGTRLTVT.

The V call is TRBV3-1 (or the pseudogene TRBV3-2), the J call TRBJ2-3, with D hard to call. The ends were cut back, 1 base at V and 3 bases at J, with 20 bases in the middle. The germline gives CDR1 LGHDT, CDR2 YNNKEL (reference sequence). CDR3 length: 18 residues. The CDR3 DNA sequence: TGTGCCAGCAGCCAAGGGTCCCAGCCTGGGCCCCGGACAGATACGCAGTATTTT. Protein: CASSQGSQPGPRTDTQYF.

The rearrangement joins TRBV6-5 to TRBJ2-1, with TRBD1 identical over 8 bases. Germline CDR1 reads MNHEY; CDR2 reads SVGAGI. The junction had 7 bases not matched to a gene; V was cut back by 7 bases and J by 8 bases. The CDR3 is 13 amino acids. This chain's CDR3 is CASNPSGGHEQFF. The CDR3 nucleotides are TGTGCCAGCAATCCCTCAGGGGGCCATGAGCAGTTCTTC.

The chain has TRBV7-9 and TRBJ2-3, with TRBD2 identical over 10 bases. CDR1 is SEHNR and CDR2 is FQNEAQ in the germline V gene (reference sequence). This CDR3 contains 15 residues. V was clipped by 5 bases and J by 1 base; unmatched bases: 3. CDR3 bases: TGTGCCAGCAGCATCGGGACTAGCGGCACAGATACGCAGTATTTT. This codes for CASSIGTSGTDTQYF. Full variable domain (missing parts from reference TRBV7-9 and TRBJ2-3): DTGVSQNPRHKITKRGQNVTFRCDPISEHNRLYWYRQTLGQGPEFLTYFQNEAQLEKSRLLSDRFSAERPKGSFSTLEIQRTEQGDSAMYLCASSIGTSGTDTQYFGPGTRLTVL.

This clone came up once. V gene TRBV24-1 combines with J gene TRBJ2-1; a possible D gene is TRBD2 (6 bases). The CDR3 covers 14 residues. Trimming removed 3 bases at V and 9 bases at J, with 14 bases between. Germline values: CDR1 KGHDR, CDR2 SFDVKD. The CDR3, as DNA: TGTGCCACCAGTGATAGTTGGAGGGGCTCTGAGCAGTTCTTC. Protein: CATSDSWRGSEQFF.

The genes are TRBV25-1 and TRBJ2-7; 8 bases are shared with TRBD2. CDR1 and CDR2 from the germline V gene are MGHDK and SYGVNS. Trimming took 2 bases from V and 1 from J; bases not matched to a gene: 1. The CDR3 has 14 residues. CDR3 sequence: CASSETGGSYEQYF. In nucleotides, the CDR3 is TGTGCCAGCAGTGAAACGGGGGGGTCCTACGAGCAGTACTTC.

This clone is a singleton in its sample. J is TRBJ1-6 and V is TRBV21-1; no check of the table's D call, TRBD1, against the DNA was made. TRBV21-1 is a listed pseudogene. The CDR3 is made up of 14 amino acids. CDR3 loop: CASSKGTGMGPLHF. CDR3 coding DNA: TGTGCCAGCAGCAAAGGGACAGGCATGGGTCCCCTCCACTTT.

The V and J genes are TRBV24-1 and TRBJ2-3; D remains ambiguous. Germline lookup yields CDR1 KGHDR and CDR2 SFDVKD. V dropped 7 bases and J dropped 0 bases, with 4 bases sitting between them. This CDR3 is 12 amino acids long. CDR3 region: CATSPSTDTQYF. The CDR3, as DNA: TGTGCCACCAGCCCTAGCACAGATACGCAGTATTTT.